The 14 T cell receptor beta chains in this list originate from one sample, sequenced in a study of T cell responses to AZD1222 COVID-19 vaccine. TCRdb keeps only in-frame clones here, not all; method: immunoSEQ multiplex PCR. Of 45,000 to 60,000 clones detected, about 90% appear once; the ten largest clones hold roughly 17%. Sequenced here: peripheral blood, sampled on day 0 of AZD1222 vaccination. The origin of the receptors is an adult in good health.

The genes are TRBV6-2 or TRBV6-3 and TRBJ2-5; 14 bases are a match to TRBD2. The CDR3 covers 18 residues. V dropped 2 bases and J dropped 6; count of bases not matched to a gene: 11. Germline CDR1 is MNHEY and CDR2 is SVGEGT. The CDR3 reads CASSYQPGTSGSRQTQYF. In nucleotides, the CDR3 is TGTGCCAGCAGTTACCAACCCGGGACTAGCGGGAGTAGGCAGACCCAGTACTTC.

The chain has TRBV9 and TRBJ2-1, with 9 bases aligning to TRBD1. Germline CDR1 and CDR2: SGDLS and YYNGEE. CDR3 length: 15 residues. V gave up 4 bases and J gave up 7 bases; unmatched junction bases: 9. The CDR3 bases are TGTGCCAGCAGCTTTATGGACAGGGGCACTAATGAGCAGTTCTTC. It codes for CASSFMDRGTNEQFF.

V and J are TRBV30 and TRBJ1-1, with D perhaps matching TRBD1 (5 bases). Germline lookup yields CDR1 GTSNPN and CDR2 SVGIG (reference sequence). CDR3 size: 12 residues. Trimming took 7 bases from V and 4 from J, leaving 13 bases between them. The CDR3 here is CASGWGGTEAFF. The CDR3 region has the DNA TGTGCCTCCGGCTGGGGGGGCACTGAAGCTTTCTTT.

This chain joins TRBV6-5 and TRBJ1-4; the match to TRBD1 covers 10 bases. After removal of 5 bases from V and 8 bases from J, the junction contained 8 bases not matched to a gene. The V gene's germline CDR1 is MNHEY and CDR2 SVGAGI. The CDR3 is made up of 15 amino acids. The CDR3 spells CASSQRTGGGEKLFF. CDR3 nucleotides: TGTGCCAGCAGTCAAAGGACAGGGGGAGGGGAAAAACTGTTTTTT.

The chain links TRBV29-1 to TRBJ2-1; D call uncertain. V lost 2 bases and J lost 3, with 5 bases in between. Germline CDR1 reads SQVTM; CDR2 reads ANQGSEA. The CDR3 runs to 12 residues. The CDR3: CSVERVYNEQFF. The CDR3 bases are TGCAGCGTTGAAAGGGTCTACAATGAGCAGTTCTTC.

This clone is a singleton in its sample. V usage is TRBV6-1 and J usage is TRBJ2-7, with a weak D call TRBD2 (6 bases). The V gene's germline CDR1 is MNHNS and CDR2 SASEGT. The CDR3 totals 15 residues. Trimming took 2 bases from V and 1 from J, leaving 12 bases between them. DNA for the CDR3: TGTGCCAGCAGTGAAACGGACGGGAGTTCCTACGAGCAGTACTTC. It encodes CASSETDGSSYEQYF.

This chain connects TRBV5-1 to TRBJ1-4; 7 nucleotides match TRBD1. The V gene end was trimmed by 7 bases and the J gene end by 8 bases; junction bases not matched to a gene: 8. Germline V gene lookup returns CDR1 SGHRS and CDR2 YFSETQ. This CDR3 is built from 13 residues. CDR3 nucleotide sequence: TGCGCCAGCCGTATCGGGACAGCCGAAAAACTGTTTTTT. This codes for CASRIGTAEKLFF.

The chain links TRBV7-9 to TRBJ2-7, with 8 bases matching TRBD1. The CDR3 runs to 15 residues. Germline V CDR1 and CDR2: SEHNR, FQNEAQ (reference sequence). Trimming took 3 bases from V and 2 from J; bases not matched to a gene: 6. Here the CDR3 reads CASSLGTGLTYEQYF. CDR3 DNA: TGTGCCAGCAGCTTGGGGACAGGACTTACCTACGAGCAGTACTTC.

CDR3 protein: CATSDFGWGYTF. CDR3 nucleotide sequence: TGTGCCACCAGTGATTTCGGGTGGGGCTACACCTTC. This chain joins TRBV24-1 and TRBJ1-2; unclear D gene. V dropped 1 base and J dropped 8 bases, with 7 bases sitting between them. CDR1 and CDR2 from the germline V gene are KGHDR and SFDVKD. The CDR3 length is 12 residues.

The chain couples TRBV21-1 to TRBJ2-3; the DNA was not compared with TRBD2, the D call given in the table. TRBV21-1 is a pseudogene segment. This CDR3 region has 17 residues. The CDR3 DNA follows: TGTGCCAGCAGCACCAAAAGGGCGGGGGACCCAGAGGGTACGCAGTATTTT. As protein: CASSTKRAGDPEGTQYF.

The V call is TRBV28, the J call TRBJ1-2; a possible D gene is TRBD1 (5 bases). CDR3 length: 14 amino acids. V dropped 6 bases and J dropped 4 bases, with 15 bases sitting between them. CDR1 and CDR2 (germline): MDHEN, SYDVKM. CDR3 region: CASSLPGPGYGYTF. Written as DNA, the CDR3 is TGTGCCAGCAGCCTCCCGGGGCCGGGCTATGGCTACACCTTC.

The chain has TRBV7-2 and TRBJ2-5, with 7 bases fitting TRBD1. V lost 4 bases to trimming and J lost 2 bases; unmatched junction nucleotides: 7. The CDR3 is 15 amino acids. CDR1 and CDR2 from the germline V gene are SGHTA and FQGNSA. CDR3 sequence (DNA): TGTGCCAGCAGCTCAAACCCGGGACAGCAAGAGACCCAGTACTTC. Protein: CASSSNPGQQETQYF.

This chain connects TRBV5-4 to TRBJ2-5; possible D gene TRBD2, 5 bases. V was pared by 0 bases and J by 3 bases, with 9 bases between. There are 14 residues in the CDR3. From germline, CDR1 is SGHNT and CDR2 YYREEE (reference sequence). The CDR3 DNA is TGTGCCAGCAGCTTGGCCGGGGTGGAAGAGACCCAGTACTTC. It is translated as CASSLAGVEETQYF.

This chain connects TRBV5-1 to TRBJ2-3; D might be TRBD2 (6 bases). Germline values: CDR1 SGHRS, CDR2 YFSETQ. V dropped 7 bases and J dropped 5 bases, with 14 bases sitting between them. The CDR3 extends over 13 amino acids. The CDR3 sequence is CASAGRIGDTQYF. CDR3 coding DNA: TGCGCCAGCGCGGGGCGAATTGGAGATACGCAGTATTTT.